The 8 T cell receptor beta chains in this list originate from one sample, sequenced in a study of neurological immune-mediated disorders. One entry per CDR3 protein, called by TCRdb with MiXCR from the 5' RACE reads. The data hold 45,000 to 60,000 distinct CDR3 sequences, with roughly 2.5% observed a single time. Material for sequencing was PBMCs. The receptors derive from a man aged 45-65 years with multiple sclerosis.

This clonotype has a count of ten or more. The rearrangement links TRBV4-3 to TRBJ2-7, with 7 nucleotides matching TRBD1. The CDR3 covers 15 residues. CDR1 LGHNA and CDR2 YSLEER come from the germline V gene. The ends lost 0 bases at V and 3 bases at J; junction bases unmatched: 5. The CDR3 is CASSQDARGNYEQYF. CDR3 coding DNA: TGCGCCAGCAGCCAAGATGCCAGGGGGAACTACGAGCAGTACTTC.

This clonotype occurred many times. CDR3 region: CAWSLNGNTEAFF. In DNA, the CDR3 is TGTGCCTGGAGTCTTAACGGGAACACTGAAGCTTTCTTT. This chain connects TRBV30 to TRBJ1-1; D unresolved. Trimming cost V 2 bases and J 1 base, with 8 bases left between them. This CDR3 region has 13 residues. Germline V lookup: CDR1 GTSNPN, CDR2 SVGIG (reference sequence).

This clonotype was picked up many times. The V gene is TRBV12-3 or TRBV12-4, the J gene TRBJ2-3; 15 bases align to TRBD2. The junction had 3 bases not matched to a gene; V was cut back by 5 bases and J by 9 bases. This CDR3 region has 14 residues. The chain's CDR3 is CASSRTSGGATQYF. The CDR3 region has the DNA TGTGCCAGCAGTAGGACTAGCGGGGGGGCGACGCAGTATTTT.

This clonotype has a count of ten or more. DNA of the CDR3: TGTGCCAGCAGGGTTGGGGATTTAATCCTCCACTTT. Protein: CASRVGDLILHF. This chain uses TRBV6-6 with TRBJ1-6; D uncertain. This CDR3 contains 12 residues. Trimming took 6 bases from V and 15 from J, leaving 15 bases between them. The germline V gene encodes CDR1 MNHNY and CDR2 SVGAGI (reference sequence).

This clonotype was picked up many times. V is TRBV7-8 and J is TRBJ1-1; TRBD1 aligns across 8 bases. CDR1 SGHVS and CDR2 FQNEAQ come from the germline V gene. The CDR3 is made up of 13 amino acids. The ends lost 5 bases at V and 11 bases at J; junction bases unmatched: 10. As DNA, the CDR3 is TGTGCCAGCAGCAAAAGGACAGGGCCGCATGCTTTCTTT. Translating gives CASSKRTGPHAFF.

This clonotype came up many times. The V call is TRBV7-2, the J call TRBJ2-5, with a possible D match to TRBD1 (6 bases). CDR3 size: 14 residues. Looked up from germline, CDR1 is SGHTA and CDR2 is FQGNSA. Trimming took 6 bases from V and 11 from J, leaving 22 bases between them. The CDR3 sequence: CASSTDRTFLGQYF. CDR3 DNA: TGTGCCAGCAGTACAGACAGGACCTTCTTGGGTCAGTACTTC.

Turning to this clonotype: This may stem from a read error, because a much larger clone lies one nucleotide away. V and J are TRBV4-3 and TRBJ2-1, with D unclear. CDR3 size: 16 residues. Germline V gene lookup returns CDR1 LGHNA and CDR2 YSLEER. The CDR3 sequence: CASSQEFAISYNAQFF. The CDR3 nucleotides are TGCGCCAGCAGCCAAGAATTTGCTATCTCCTACAATGCGCAGTTCTTC.

In its sample, this clonotype was seen many times. The chain recombines TRBV10-3 with TRBJ2-5; D remains ambiguous. The CDR3 loop spans 13 amino acids. V was clipped by 10 bases and J by 5 bases, with 17 bases between them. Germline CDR1 reads ENHRY; CDR2 reads SYGVKD. For the CDR3, the DNA is TGTGCCACCGCCGGCGCGGTGGGGGAGACCCAGTACTTC. Protein sequence: CATAGAVGETQYF.